The clone carrying this T cell receptor (beta chain) was seen only a few times. Unique molecular identifiers were used to barcode this TCRbeta library. TCRdb itself ran the PCR reads through MiXCR, one entry per CDR3 protein. Seen here are 170,000 or so distinct CDR3 sequences, roughly 6.8% observed once, and the top ten hold 3%. This sample was included in a study of T-cell reconstitution after alpha-beta-depleted transplantation in children. The germline V gene encodes CDR1 SGHRS and CDR2 YFSETQ. The CDR3 is made up of 16 amino acids. J was trimmed by 3 bases and V by 4 bases; bases with no gene match: 7.

The J gene is TRBJ2-7, the V gene TRBV5-1; 13 bases agree with TRBD2. The sequence came from a human donor who donated a stem cell graft to a child with Wiskott-Aldrich syndrome. The material sequenced was PBMCs from the stem cell graft donor, taken from the stem cell graft. CDR3 residues: CASSEGTSGASYEQYF. The CDR3 DNA sequence: TGCGCCAGCAGCGAGGGGACTAGCGGGGCGAGCTACGAGCAGTACTTC.